This entry lists 10 T cell receptor beta chains sequenced from one sample in a study of cytomegalovirus exposure and HLA in healthy donors. Sequenced by immunoSEQ multiplex PCR; TCRdb stores in-frame clones only, minus some. The table lists about 140,000 clones, around 90% of them singletons, with around 10% in the top ten. Sequencing input: PBMCs. The receptors stem from a man aged 18-30 years in good health and CMV-seropositive.

V gene TRBV2 combines with J gene TRBJ2-3, with D maybe TRBD1 (5 bases). The CDR3 sequence is 14 residues long. Trimming left V 10 bases short and J 2 bases short, with 16 bases between. From germline, CDR1 is SNHLY and CDR2 FYNNEI. The CDR3 protein is CATQTESSTDTQYF. CDR3 coding DNA: TGTGCCACCCAGACAGAATCTTCCACAGATACGCAGTATTTT.

This sequence joins TRBV2 and TRBJ2-7; a weak D match, TRBD2 (7 bases). Trimming took off 6 bases at V and 3 bases at J, with 15 bases between the two ends. From germline, CDR1 is SNHLY and CDR2 FYNNEI. The CDR3 runs to 14 residues. CDR3 bases: TGTGCCAGCAGCCCCGAGAGGGGGGGCTACGAGCAGTACTTC. This sequence encodes CASSPERGGYEQYF.

This rearrangement joins TRBV25-1 to TRBJ2-6; D is uncertain. Germline V gene data show CDR1 as MGHDK and CDR2 as SYGVNS. V dropped 4 bases and J dropped 5 bases, with 6 bases sitting between them. The CDR3 sequence is 13 residues long. CDR3 sequence: CASSVPWANVLTF. CDR3 DNA sequence: TGTGCCAGCAGTGTTCCTTGGGCCAACGTCCTGACTTTC.

The rearrangement links TRBV19 to TRBJ2-3; 9 positions agree with TRBD1. CDR3 length: 14 residues. The germline gives CDR1 LNHDA, CDR2 SQIVND (reference sequence). Losses at the gene ends were 9 bases for V and 4 bases for J; bases not matched to a gene: 8. The CDR3 is CASLGQGSADTQYF. As DNA, the CDR3 is TGTGCCAGCCTGGGACAGGGATCGGCAGATACGCAGTATTTT.

The V and J genes are TRBV5-4 and TRBJ2-1; D perhaps matches TRBD2 (6 bases). Between the trimmed V and J ends, which lost 0 bases and 5 bases, there was a span of 15 bases. In germline, CDR1 is SGHNT, CDR2 YYREEE (reference sequence). The CDR3 is 16 amino acids. The CDR3 loop is CASSLATGTPNNEQFF. CDR3 DNA sequence: TGTGCCAGCAGCTTGGCCACCGGGACTCCGAACAATGAGCAGTTCTTC.

The rearrangement joins TRBV19 to TRBJ2-2; 7 nucleotides match TRBD2. CDR3 length: 13 amino acids. Germline V CDR1 and CDR2: LNHDA, SQIVND (reference sequence). V was clipped by 3 bases and J by 15 bases; unmatched bases: 10. The CDR3: CASSIGRQGGLFF. DNA of the CDR3: TGTGCCAGTAGTATTGGTCGGCAGGGAGGGTTGTTTTTT.

The chain links TRBV5-1 to TRBJ1-6, with 9 bases identical to TRBD1. The CDR3 is 15 residues long. The V gene's germline CDR1 is SGHRS and CDR2 YFSETQ. V shed 0 bases and J 10 bases; nucleotides not matched to a gene: 5. The DNA for the CDR3 is TGCGCCAGCAGCTTGGGGGACAGGGCTTTCTCACCCCTCCACTTT. Translated, it gives CASSLGDRAFSPLHF.

The V call is TRBV6-1, the J call TRBJ2-5; 13 bases agree with TRBD2. Germline CDR1 reads MNHNS; CDR2 reads SASEGT. The CDR3 has 15 residues. V shed 3 bases and J 2 bases; nucleotides not matched to a gene: 0. The CDR3 is CASSETSGRQETQYF. CDR3 coding DNA: TGTGCCAGCAGTGAGACTAGCGGGAGGCAAGAGACCCAGTACTTC.

This clone was picked up a small number of times. V and J are TRBV19 and TRBJ1-5; D is undetermined. The CDR3 covers 15 residues. The germline V and J ends were trimmed by 1 base and 0 bases, with 7 bases remaining between them. Germline V gene data show CDR1 as LNHDA and CDR2 as SQIVND (reference sequence). CDR3 loop: CASSIAGLSNQPQHF. DNA of the CDR3: TGTGCCAGTAGTATAGCTGGGCTTAGCAATCAGCCCCAGCATTTT.

This clone has just a few counts. The CDR3 DNA sequence: TGTGCCAGCAGTGACAGGTCTCCTTATAGCAATCAGCCCCAGCATTTT. Translating gives CASSDRSPYSNQPQHF. The chain combines TRBV6-1 with TRBJ1-5; D uncertain. This CDR3 has 16 amino acids. Trimming left V 3 bases short and J 0 bases short, with 12 bases between. From germline, CDR1 is MNHNS and CDR2 SASEGT.